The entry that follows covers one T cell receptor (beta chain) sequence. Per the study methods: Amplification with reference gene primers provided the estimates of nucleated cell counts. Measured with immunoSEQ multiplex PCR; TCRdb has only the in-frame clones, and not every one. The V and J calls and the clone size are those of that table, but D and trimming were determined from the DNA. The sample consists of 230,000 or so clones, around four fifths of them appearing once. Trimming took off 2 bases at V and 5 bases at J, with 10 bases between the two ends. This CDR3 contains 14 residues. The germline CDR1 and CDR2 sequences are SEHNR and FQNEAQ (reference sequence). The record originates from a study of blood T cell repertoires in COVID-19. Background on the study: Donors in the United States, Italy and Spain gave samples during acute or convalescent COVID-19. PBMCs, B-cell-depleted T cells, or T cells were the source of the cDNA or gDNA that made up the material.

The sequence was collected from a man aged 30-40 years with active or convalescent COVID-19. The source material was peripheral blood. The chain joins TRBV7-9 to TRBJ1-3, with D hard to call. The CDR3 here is CASSLSGIRNTIYF. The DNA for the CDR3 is TGTGCCAGCAGCTTATCCGGGATTAGAAACACCATATATTTT.